The 13 T cell receptor beta chains below all came from one sample that was sequenced in a study of cytomegalovirus exposure and HLA in healthy donors. The study ran its PCR with 60 Vbeta and 13 Jbeta primers. The assay was immunoSEQ multiplex PCR, and TCRdb's table has in-frame clones only and misses some. The sample lists 200,000 or so clones; 75% to 90% were seen once. Material for sequencing was PBMCs. The receptors derive from a woman between 50 and 59 years old in good health and CMV-seropositive.

V gene TRBV19 combines with J gene TRBJ1-1; D is possibly TRBD1 (6 bases). This CDR3 is built from 14 residues. The germline gives CDR1 LNHDA, CDR2 SQIVND (reference sequence). V shed 9 bases and J shed 2 bases, with 16 bases lying between them. The CDR3 DNA reads TGTGCCAGCAAACGTGGGGGCTACAACACTGAAGCTTTCTTT. This translates into CASKRGGYNTEAFF.

The rearrangement joins TRBV19 to TRBJ1-2; maybe TRBD1 (6 bases). Per germline, CDR1 LNHDA and CDR2 SQIVND (reference sequence). V lost 3 bases and J 10 bases, leaving 18 bases between the germline ends. The CDR3 runs 14 residues. The CDR3: CASSMGASPDFYTF. CDR3 DNA: TGTGCCAGTAGTATGGGGGCCTCGCCTGATTTCTACACCTTC.

Of note for this clone: The identical CDR3 is also encoded by other nucleotide sequences in the sample. The chain has TRBV18 and TRBJ2-7; 10 nucleotides line up with TRBD2. Germline CDR1 KGHSH, CDR2 LQKENI. V shed 6 bases, J shed 2 bases, and the junction held 4 bases outside the gene matches. There are 14 residues in the CDR3. CDR3 residues: CASSPTSGTYEQYF. CDR3 sequence (DNA): TGTGCCAGCTCCCCCACTAGCGGGACCTACGAGCAGTACTTC. The whole variable domain, remainder taken from reference TRBV18 and TRBJ2-7, is NAGVMQNPRHLVRRRGQEARLRCSPMKGHSHVYWYRQLPEEGLKFMVYLQKENIIDESGMPKERFSAEFPKEGPSILRIQQVVRGDSAAYFCASSPTSGTYEQYFGPGTRLTVT.

The genes are TRBV4-2 and TRBJ1-5; D gene uncertain. V dropped 1 base and J dropped 5 bases, with 9 bases sitting between them. CDR1 LGHNA and CDR2 YNFKEQ come from the germline V gene. CDR3 length: 14 residues. CDR3 nucleotides: TGTGCCAGCAGCCAAGTTCTGGCCGATCAGCCCCAGCATTTT. Amino acid sequence: CASSQVLADQPQHF.

The chain couples TRBV29-1 to TRBJ1-2; D remains ambiguous. CDR1 SQVTM and CDR2 ANQGSEA come from the germline V gene. V gave up 4 bases and J gave up 8 bases, with 14 bases separating them. The CDR3 has 12 amino acids. The chain's CDR3 is CSVGGGSEGYTF. The CDR3 nucleotides are TGCAGCGTTGGAGGAGGTTCAGAGGGCTACACCTTC.

The chain carries TRBV2 and TRBJ2-7; D not certain. Germline V gene data show CDR1 as SNHLY and CDR2 as FYNNEI. This CDR3 contains 11 residues. In nucleotides, the CDR3 is TGTGCGTCGAAGAGCTCCTACGAGCAGTACTTC. Translation: CASKSSYEQYF.

The chain carries TRBV6-1 and TRBJ2-2, with D possibly matching TRBD2 (7 bases). Germline CDR1 reads MNHNS; CDR2 reads SASEGT. V was shortened by 2 bases and J by 4 bases, with 17 bases between the two germline ends. There are 17 residues in the CDR3. This CDR3 is CASSEWWGGQGTGELFF. DNA for the CDR3: TGTGCCAGCAGTGAATGGTGGGGGGGGCAGGGCACCGGGGAGCTGTTTTTT.

The sample holds one count of this clone. This chain joins TRBV5-6 and TRBJ1-5, with 8 bases fitting TRBD1. CDR1 and CDR2 (germline): SGHDT, YYEEEE. The V and J ends lost 3 bases and 9 bases, in that order; junction bases with no gene match: 8. The CDR3 is 14 residues long. The CDR3 spells CASSYGTGMGPQHF. CDR3 sequence (DNA): TGTGCCAGCAGCTATGGGACAGGTATGGGGCCCCAGCATTTT.

This clone was observed a single time. The rearrangement uses TRBV25-1 and TRBJ2-5, with 10 bases aligning to TRBD2. Germline CDR1 MGHDK, CDR2 SYGVNS. The CDR3 consists of 15 residues. The ends lost 6 bases at V and 5 bases at J; junction bases unmatched: 9. The DNA for the CDR3 is TGTGCCAGCAGGCACGGGACTAGCGAAACGGAGACCCAGTACTTC. This translates into CASRHGTSETETQYF.

The CDR3 DNA follows: TGCGCCAGCAGCTTTCCTGAGGGCACAGATACGCAGTATTTT. It is translated as CASSFPEGTDTQYF. J is TRBJ2-3 and V is TRBV5-1; the D is unclear. The CDR3 is 14 amino acids. V lost 2 bases and J lost 1, with 8 bases in between. Germline CDR1 is SGHRS and CDR2 is YFSETQ.

V is TRBV18 and J is TRBJ2-7; 7 bases fit TRBD2. Germline-derived CDR1 and CDR2 are KGHSH and LQKENI. There are 15 residues in the CDR3. V lost 0 bases to trimming and J lost 2 bases; unmatched junction nucleotides: 4. CDR3 DNA: TGTGCCAGCTCACCACCTGCGGGACTACCCTACGAGCAGTACTTC. This encodes CASSPPAGLPYEQYF.

This rearrangement joins TRBV7-9 to TRBJ2-1; D perhaps matches TRBD1 (6 bases). Germline V lookup: CDR1 SEHNR, CDR2 FQNEAQ (reference sequence). The CDR3 extends over 15 amino acids. Trimming cost V 5 bases and J 6 bases, with 17 bases left between them. The CDR3 protein is CASSLYRASLNEQFF. DNA of the CDR3: TGTGCCAGCAGCCTGTACAGGGCCTCTCTCAATGAGCAGTTCTTC.

This chain connects TRBV28 to TRBJ2-5; possible D gene TRBD1, 5 bases. This CDR3 comprises 11 residues. The germline CDR1 and CDR2 sequences are MDHEN and SYDVKM. V shed 9 bases and J shed 5 bases, with 10 bases lying between them. In DNA form, the CDR3 reads TGTGCCAGAGGGGTTTCGGAGACCCAGTACTTC. As protein: CARGVSETQYF.